These 25 T cell receptor beta chains were sequenced from one sample in a study of T cell responses to AZD1222 COVID-19 vaccine. Assay: immunoSEQ multiplex PCR; the TCRdb copy retains only in-frame clones and omits some. The profile shows 150,000 to 200,000 clones, 90% to 95% of them singletons. Specimen: peripheral blood, collected 28 days after the second AZD1222 dose. These receptors were obtained from an adult who received the AZD1222 COVID-19 vaccine.

The rearrangement joins TRBV25-1 to TRBJ2-3; TRBD2 matches 15 bases. J gave up 4 bases and V 1 base, and 6 bases lay outside the gene matches. Germline CDR1 MGHDK, CDR2 SYGVNS. The CDR3 totals 18 residues. DNA for the CDR3: TGTGCCAGCAGTGAATCGGGACTAGCGGGAGGAGGGGCAGATACGCAGTATTTT. This translates into CASSESGLAGGGADTQYF.

The genes are TRBV2 and TRBJ2-7; TRBD1 aligns across 7 bases. The V and J ends lost 6 bases and 2 bases, in that order; junction bases with no gene match: 4. The CDR3 extends over 13 amino acids. Germline CDR1 is SNHLY and CDR2 is FYNNEI. CDR3 residues: CASRTTGAYEQYF. The CDR3 DNA is TGTGCCAGCAGAACCACAGGGGCCTACGAGCAGTACTTC.

V usage is TRBV15 and J usage is TRBJ2-2, with 8 positions matching TRBD2. Germline V gene data show CDR1 as LNHNV and CDR2 as YYDKDF (reference sequence). The V gene end was trimmed by 5 bases and the J gene end by 6 bases; junction bases not matched to a gene: 2. This CDR3 is 13 amino acids long. This chain's CDR3 is CATSREGSGELFF. Here the CDR3 DNA reads TGTGCCACCAGCCGGGAGGGTTCCGGGGAGCTGTTTTTT.

This clone came up a few times. The V call is TRBV6-5, the J call TRBJ1-2, with D possibly being TRBD1 (6 bases). The V end was cut by 6 bases, the J end by 4 bases, with 15 bases between. The CDR3 has 14 amino acids. The germline V gene has CDR1 MNHEY and CDR2 SVGAGI. The CDR3 coding sequence is TGTGCCAGCAGACAGTCAGGGGCGGGCTATGGCTACACCTTC. Amino acids: CASRQSGAGYGYTF.

The chain has TRBV27 and TRBJ2-3, with 8 bases aligning to TRBD2. CDR1 and CDR2 from the germline V gene are MNHEY and SMNVEV (reference sequence). CDR3 length: 16 amino acids. Losses at the gene ends were 3 bases for V and 3 bases for J; bases not matched to a gene: 8. The CDR3 DNA follows: TGTGCCAGCAGTTTGAGCGGGAGTGTTATAACAGATACGCAGTATTTT. Amino acid sequence: CASSLSGSVITDTQYF.

V and J are TRBV4-2 and TRBJ1-4, with D possibly being TRBD1 (5 bases). The CDR3 has 16 residues. The V end was cut by 0 bases, the J end by 8 bases, with 16 bases between. The germline CDR1 and CDR2 sequences are LGHNA and YNFKEQ. The CDR3 nucleotides read TGTGCCAGCAGCCAAGATAGGGGTCAAGTATGGGAAAAACTGTTTTTT. Protein product: CASSQDRGQVWEKLFF.

The chain carries TRBV28 and TRBJ2-7; D may be TRBD1 (5 bases). CDR1 is MDHEN and CDR2 is SYDVKM in the germline V gene. Trimming took 2 bases from V and 10 from J, leaving 9 bases between them. This CDR3 is 11 amino acids long. CDR3 residues: CASSLGASQYF. DNA for the CDR3: TGTGCCAGCAGTTTAGGGGCCAGCCAGTACTTC. Full variable domain (outside the CDR3, taken from reference TRBV28 and TRBJ2-7): DVKVTQSSRYLVKRTGEKVFLECVQDMDHENMFWYRQDPGLGLRLIYFSYDVKMKEKGDIPEGYSVSREKKERFSLILESASTNQTSMYLCASSLGASQYFGPGTRLTVT.

The rearrangement joins TRBV28 to TRBJ1-1; D gene unclear. The V end lost 2 bases, the J end lost 3 bases, and 4 bases lay between the germline ends. The CDR3 is 12 amino acids. CDR1 is MDHEN and CDR2 is SYDVKM in the germline V gene. For the CDR3, the DNA is TGTGCCAGCAGTTTAGTGGACACTGAAGCTTTCTTT. Translating gives CASSLVDTEAFF.

The V call is TRBV4-1, the J call TRBJ1-3; D remains unclear. This CDR3 has 18 residues. The V end lost 0 bases, the J end lost 0 bases, and 15 bases lay between the germline ends. CDR1 and CDR2 from the germline V gene are MGHRA and YSYEKL. The CDR3 loop is CASSQESLTVISGNTIYF. The CDR3 DNA sequence: TGCGCCAGCAGCCAAGAAAGTCTCACCGTAATCTCTGGAAACACCATATATTTT.

The V call is TRBV6-2 or TRBV6-3, the J call TRBJ1-5, with D uncertain. The V end was cut by 0 bases, the J end by 7 bases, with 10 bases between. This CDR3 spans 14 amino acids. Germline lookup yields CDR1 MNHEY and CDR2 SVGEGT. CDR3 sequence: CASSYSRQRQPQHF. Written as DNA, the CDR3 is TGTGCCAGCAGTTACTCCAGGCAGAGACAGCCCCAGCATTTT.

This chain links TRBV27 with TRBJ1-5; TRBD1 aligns across 8 bases. Germline CDR1 MNHEY, CDR2 SMNVEV (reference sequence). The CDR3 covers 16 residues. With 1 base clipped from V and 5 bases from J, the junction kept 7 bases outside the gene matches. CDR3 sequence (DNA): TGTGCCAGCAGTTTATATGGGACAGGCGCATATCAGCCCCAGCATTTT. Its protein product is CASSLYGTGAYQPQHF.

V is TRBV2 and J is TRBJ1-2; 7 bases match TRBD1. CDR3 size: 17 residues. From germline, CDR1 is SNHLY and CDR2 FYNNEI. J gave up 3 bases and V 3 bases, and 13 bases lay outside the gene matches. The CDR3 sequence: CASSEQTGTVIYYGYTF. CDR3 nucleotide sequence: TGTGCCAGCAGTGAGCAAACCGGGACAGTTATTTACTATGGCTACACCTTC.

The chain combines TRBV2 with TRBJ1-1; 7 bases line up with TRBD1. J lost 8 bases, V lost 5 bases, and 11 bases had no gene match. The CDR3 covers 14 residues. Germline CDR1 SNHLY, CDR2 FYNNEI. CDR3 DNA sequence: TGTGCCAGCAGTCCTGACAGGGCCTTTGTGGAAGCTTTCTTT. Translated, it gives CASSPDRAFVEAFF.

The chain has TRBV18 and TRBJ2-3, with D possibly being TRBD1 (5 bases). The ends were cut back, 4 bases at V and 2 bases at J, with 13 bases in the middle. The CDR3 has 15 residues. The germline V gene has CDR1 KGHSH and CDR2 LQKENI. The CDR3 nucleotides read TGTGCCAGCTCACTACAGGTTGGGGCCACAGATACGCAGTATTTT. Protein: CASSLQVGATDTQYF.

This chain connects TRBV20-1 to TRBJ1-1; D unresolved. The CDR3 runs to 11 residues. Trimming left V 5 bases short and J 9 bases short, with 13 bases between. CDR1 and CDR2 (germline): DFQATT, SNEGSKA (reference sequence). The CDR3 region is CSALVLSKAFF. CDR3 in DNA: TGCAGTGCTCTGGTCCTTTCCAAAGCTTTCTTT.

This clone was seen just once. This chain links TRBV28 with TRBJ2-1; 9 bases are a match to TRBD2. Trimming cost V 8 bases and J 5 bases; bases outside gene matches: 13. From germline, CDR1 is MDHEN and CDR2 SYDVKM. The CDR3 totals 16 residues. The CDR3 DNA follows: TGTGCCAGCGGCTCTAGGGGGGGACTAGCCAACAATGAGCAGTTCTTC. Residues: CASGSRGGLANNEQFF.

This rearrangement joins TRBV11-2 to TRBJ1-2; no firm D call. V lost 1 base and J 7 bases, leaving 10 bases between the germline ends. The CDR3 totals 13 residues. Germline loops: CDR1 SGHAT, CDR2 FQNNGV. The CDR3 loop is CASSLVESFGYTF. The CDR3 DNA follows: TGTGCCAGCAGCTTAGTGGAGAGTTTTGGCTACACCTTC. Complete variable domain (other parts from reference TRBV11-2 and TRBJ1-2): EAGVAQSPRYKIIEKRQSVAFWCNPISGHATLYWYQQILGQGPKLLIQFQNNGVVDDSQLPKDRFSAERLKGVDSTLKIQPAKLEDSAVYLCASSLVESFGYTFGSGTRLTVV.

The chain employs TRBV7-3 and TRBJ2-1, with TRBD2 as a possible D gene (5 bases). Deletions cut 0 bases from V and 0 bases from J, with 6 bases between. Germline V gene sequence: CDR1 SGHTA, CDR2 FQGTGA. The CDR3 covers 15 residues. CDR3 nucleotides: TGTGCCAGCAGCTTAACGGGGAGCTCCTACAATGAGCAGTTCTTC. Amino acids: CASSLTGSSYNEQFF.

The chain links TRBV6-5 to TRBJ1-4; tentatively, D is TRBD1 (5 bases). V lost 6 bases and J lost 3, with 8 bases in between. The V gene's germline CDR1 is MNHEY and CDR2 SVGAGI. The CDR3 spans 13 residues. CDR3 loop: CASSRDPNEKLFF. The DNA for the CDR3 is TGTGCCAGCAGCCGGGACCCTAATGAAAAACTGTTTTTT.

The chain uses TRBV7-2 and TRBJ2-1; tentative D call: TRBD2 (6 bases). There are 14 residues in the CDR3. Germline assignment: CDR1 SGHTA and CDR2 FQGNSA. Trimming removed 4 bases from V and 3 bases from J, with 10 bases in between. The CDR3 reads CASSSGAGYNEQFF. CDR3 coding DNA: TGTGCCAGCAGCTCCGGAGCGGGCTACAATGAGCAGTTCTTC.

This rearrangement joins TRBV5-1 to TRBJ1-1, with TRBD1 as a possible D gene (6 bases). The CDR3 runs to 15 residues. Trimming left V 0 bases short and J 5 bases short, with 14 bases between. Germline loops: CDR1 SGHRS, CDR2 YFSETQ. CDR3 residues: CASSLVSGRGTEAFF. In DNA, the CDR3 is TGCGCCAGCAGCTTGGTATCGGGTAGGGGGACTGAAGCTTTCTTT.

This rearrangement joins TRBV30 to TRBJ2-1; D might be TRBD2 (5 bases). CDR3 length: 13 amino acids. V shed 0 bases and J shed 8 bases, with 11 bases lying between them. From germline, CDR1 is GTSNPN and CDR2 SVGIG (reference sequence). The CDR3 is CAWSVDGVDEQFF. CDR3 bases: TGTGCCTGGAGTGTTGACGGGGTCGATGAGCAGTTCTTC. The full variable domain, in which reference TRBV30 and TRBJ2-1 provide the parts outside the CDR3, is SQTIHQWPATLVQPVGSPLSLECTVEGTSNPNLYWYRQAAGRGLQLLFYSVGIGQISSEVPQNLSASRPQDRQFILSSKKLLLSDSGFYLCAWSVDGVDEQFFGPGTRLTVL.

V and J are TRBV12-5 and TRBJ2-3; 12 bases are shared with TRBD2. Germline CDR1 LGHNT, CDR2 FRNRAP. The CDR3 spans 15 residues. The V gene end was trimmed by 6 bases and the J gene end by 8 bases; junction bases not matched to a gene: 9. This CDR3 is CASGSLAGGRSTQYF. In DNA, the CDR3 is TGTGCTAGTGGGTCGCTAGCGGGGGGGCGAAGTACGCAGTATTTT. The full variable domain, rest sourced from reference TRBV12-5 and TRBJ2-3, is DARVTQTPRHKVTEMGQEVTMRCQPILGHNTVFWYRQTMMQGLELLAYFRNRAPLDDSGMPKDRFSAEMPDATLATLKIQPSEPRDSAVYFCASGSLAGGRSTQYFGPGTRLTVL.

The V and J genes are TRBV28 and TRBJ1-2; no reliable D call. This CDR3 region has 12 residues. The V gene lost 10 bases and the J gene lost 6 bases, with 15 bases spanning the gap. The germline V gene has CDR1 MDHEN and CDR2 SYDVKM. CDR3 coding DNA: TGTGCCATTCCCCTAGGAGGGAATGGCTACACCTTC. It translates to CAIPLGGNGYTF.

The chain employs TRBV15 and TRBJ1-3, with TRBD1 as a possible D gene (6 bases). The CDR3 extends over 14 amino acids. V dropped 3 bases and J dropped 0 bases, with 6 bases sitting between them. CDR1 is LNHNV, CDR2 YYDKDF, per germline (reference sequence). CDR3 sequence (DNA): TGTGCCACCAGCAGGGGGGCCTCTGGAAACACCATATATTTT. Translated, it gives CATSRGASGNTIYF. Based on the CDR3 plus reference TRBV15 and TRBJ1-3, the full variable domain is DAMVIQNPRYQVTQFGKPVTLSCSQTLNHNVMYWYQQKSSQAPKLLFHYYDKDFNNEADTPDNFQSRRPNTSFCFLDIRSPGLGDTAMYLCATSRGASGNTIYFGEGSWLTVV.